Detailed here is one T cell receptor beta chain. Its antigen is unknown. These data originate in a study of cytomegalovirus exposure and HLA in healthy donors. About the study: Inside one of the first data releases sat about 85 million unique TCRs taken from HLA-typed donors.

PCR employed 60 Vbeta and 13 Jbeta primers. Here immunoSEQ multiplex PCR was the method, and the copy in TCRdb shows in-frame clones only, minus some. Seen here are 97,000 or so clones, 75% to 80% observed once, and the top ten hold 9.6%. General study findings and limits: Highest at DRB1 and lowest at HLA-C, TCR association rates differed among HLA loci in a later analysis.

Sequencing used PBMCs. This TCR came from a male donor in good health and CMV-seropositive.

CDR3 sequence reads: CASLLAGPSYEQYF. The CDR3 DNA reads TGTGCCAGCCTATTAGCGGGACCCTCCTACGAGCAGTACTTC. This sequence joins TRBV2 and TRBJ2-7, with TRBD2 identical over 8 bases. The CDR3 runs 14 residues. V gave up 8 bases and J gave up 0 bases; unmatched junction bases: 6. Germline-derived CDR1 and CDR2 are SNHLY and FYNNEI.